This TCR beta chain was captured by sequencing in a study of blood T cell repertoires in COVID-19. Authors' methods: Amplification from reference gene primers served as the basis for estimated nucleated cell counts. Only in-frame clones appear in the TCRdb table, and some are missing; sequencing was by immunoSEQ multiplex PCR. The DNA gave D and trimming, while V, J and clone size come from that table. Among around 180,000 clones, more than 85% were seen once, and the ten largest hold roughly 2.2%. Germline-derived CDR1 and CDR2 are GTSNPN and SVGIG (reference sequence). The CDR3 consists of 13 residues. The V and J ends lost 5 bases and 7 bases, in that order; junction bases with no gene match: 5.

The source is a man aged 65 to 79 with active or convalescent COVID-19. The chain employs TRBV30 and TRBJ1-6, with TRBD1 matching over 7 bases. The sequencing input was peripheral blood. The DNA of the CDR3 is TGTGCCTGGGGAGACAGGGTCAATTCACCCCTCCACTTT. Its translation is CAWGDRVNSPLHF.